This passage covers 9 T cell receptor beta chains from one sample sequenced in a study of T cell responses to AZD1222 COVID-19 vaccine. Using immunoSEQ multiplex PCR, the repertoire was profiled, and TCRdb retains in-frame clones only, with some absent. The profile covers 40,000 to 45,000 clones, with around 82% appearing a single time and 3.5% to 5% taken by the ten largest. The specimen was peripheral blood, collected on day 0 of AZD1222 vaccination. All receptors come from an adult in good health.

The rearrangement joins TRBV5-6 to TRBJ2-7, with D tentatively TRBD1 (5 bases). This CDR3 has 13 residues. Germline CDR1 SGHDT, CDR2 YYEEEE. The V gene lost 0 bases and the J gene lost 7 bases, with 11 bases spanning the gap. This chain's CDR3 is CASSLEGVREQYF. DNA of the CDR3: TGTGCCAGCAGCTTGGAAGGGGTGAGGGAGCAGTACTTC.

The V gene is TRBV25-1, the J gene TRBJ1-6, with no clear D. The ends were cut back, 6 bases at V and 7 bases at J, with 7 bases in the middle. CDR3 length: 12 residues. Germline CDR1 reads MGHDK; CDR2 reads SYGVNS. This CDR3 is CASRGGNSPLHF. In nucleotides, the CDR3 is TGTGCCAGCAGGGGCGGCAATTCACCCCTCCACTTT.

The CDR3 loop is CASSLGASGGQETQYF. The CDR3 region has the DNA TGTGCCAGCAGCTTAGGGGCTAGCGGGGGCCAAGAGACCCAGTACTTC. The chain has TRBV7-6 and TRBJ2-5; TRBD2 matches at 10 bases. The junction had 3 bases not matched to a gene; V was cut back by 1 base and J by 1 base. The CDR3 loop spans 16 amino acids. Germline CDR1 SGHVS, CDR2 FNYEAQ.

This clone was observed a few times. The chain has TRBV10-3 and TRBJ1-3; possible D gene TRBD1, 5 bases. The CDR3 spans 15 residues. V lost 3 bases and J lost 4, with 13 bases in between. Germline CDR1 is ENHRY and CDR2 is SYGVKD. CDR3 in amino acids: CAISDAGTAGNTIYF. The CDR3, as DNA: TGTGCCATCAGTGATGCCGGGACGGCGGGAAACACCATATATTTT.

The rearrangement links TRBV12-3 or TRBV12-4 to TRBJ1-2; no firm D call. The CDR3 loop spans 12 amino acids. V was shortened by 0 bases and J by 8 bases, with 7 bases between the two germline ends. The CDR3 sequence: CASSLALSGYTF. The CDR3 region has the DNA TGTGCCAGCAGTTTAGCGCTATCAGGCTACACCTTC.

A few counts support this clone. This chain uses TRBV29-1 with TRBJ2-6; D perhaps matches TRBD2 (5 bases). Germline V CDR1 and CDR2: SQVTM, ANQGSEA. V was trimmed by 6 bases and J by 0 bases, leaving 9 bases between them. There are 14 residues in the CDR3. The CDR3 loop is CSVLGDSGANVLTF. DNA for the CDR3: TGCAGCGTCCTCGGGGACTCTGGGGCCAACGTCCTGACTTTC.

This clone was counted a single time. V is TRBV7-2 and J is TRBJ1-2, with D unclear. Germline V gene lookup returns CDR1 SGHTA and CDR2 FQGNSA. Trimming took 7 bases from V and 0 from J, leaving 12 bases between them. This CDR3 has 14 amino acids. The DNA for the CDR3 is TGTGCCAGCACCCTAGGGCACGCTAACTATGGCTACACCTTC. It specifies CASTLGHANYGYTF.

CDR3 DNA sequence: TGTGCCAGCAGCCAAGAAGGCGGGAAGACCCAGTACTTC. Protein product: CASSQEGGKTQYF. This rearrangement joins TRBV3-1 (or the pseudogene TRBV3-2) to TRBJ2-5; tentatively, D is TRBD2 (6 bases). The CDR3 contains 13 residues. CDR1 and CDR2 from the germline V gene are LGHDT and YNNKEL (reference sequence). V lost 0 bases and J lost 6, with 8 bases in between.

The count of this clone is one. This rearrangement joins TRBV11-2 to TRBJ1-2, with 7 bases identical to TRBD1. The CDR3 has 14 residues. The ends lost 0 bases at V and 4 bases at J; junction bases unmatched: 2. Germline-derived CDR1 and CDR2 are SGHAT and FQNNGV. CDR3 coding DNA: TGTGCCAGCAGCTTAGAGGACAGGCCCTATGGCTACACCTTC. This gives the protein CASSLEDRPYGYTF.